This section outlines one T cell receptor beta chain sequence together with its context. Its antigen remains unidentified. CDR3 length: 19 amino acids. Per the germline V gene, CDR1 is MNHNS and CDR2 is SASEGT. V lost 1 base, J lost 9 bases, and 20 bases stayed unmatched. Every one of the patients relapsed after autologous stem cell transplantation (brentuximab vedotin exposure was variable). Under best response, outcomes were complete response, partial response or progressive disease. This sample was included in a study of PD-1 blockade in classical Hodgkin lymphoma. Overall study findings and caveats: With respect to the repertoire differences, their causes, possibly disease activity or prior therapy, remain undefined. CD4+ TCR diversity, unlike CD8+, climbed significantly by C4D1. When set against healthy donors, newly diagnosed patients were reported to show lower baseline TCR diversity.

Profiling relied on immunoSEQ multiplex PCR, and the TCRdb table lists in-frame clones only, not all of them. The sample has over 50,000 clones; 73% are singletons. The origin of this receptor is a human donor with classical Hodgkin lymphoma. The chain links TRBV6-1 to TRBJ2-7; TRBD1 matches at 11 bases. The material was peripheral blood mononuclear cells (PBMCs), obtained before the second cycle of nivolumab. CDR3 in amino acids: CASSEGWGQGVTLYERQYF. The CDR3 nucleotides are TGTGCCAGCAGTGAAGGGTGGGGACAGGGGGTTACTCTCTACGAGCGGCAGTACTTC.